A selection of T cell receptor beta chains follows, all from one sample in a study of prognosis after radiotherapy for stage I lung cancer. Using its own MiXCR run on the multiplex PCR reads, TCRdb lists one record per CDR3 protein. The sample lists about 26,000 distinct CDR3 sequences, 25% to 35% occurring once. The material was PBMCs, obtained before or after stereotactic body radiation therapy (not recorded which). These receptors came from a donor aged 50 or older with non-small cell lung cancer. The CDR3 runs from the conserved cysteine through the conserved F or W. A D gene is named only where the DNA matches it firmly. For some rows the clone size is stated as once, few or many, or as a class when expanded; others skip it.

d_call	v_call	clone_size	j_call	cdr3_nt	cdr3_aa
-	TRBV20-1	many	TRBJ2-6	TGCAGTGCTAGTGACAGCTCTGGGGCCAACGTCCTGACTTTC	CSASDSSGANVLTF
TRBD2	TRBV6-9	many	TRBJ2-7	TGTGCCAGCAGTTCCCGCCCCGCTGGACTAGCGGGAAGCGTGTACTTC	CASSSRPAGLAGSVYF
-	TRBV6-1	many	TRBJ1-6	TGTGCCAGCAGTGAAGAGTGGTCGGACAGTTATAATTCACCCCTCCACTTT	CASSEEWSDSYNSPLHF
TRBD2	TRBV10-3	many	TRBJ2-1	TGTGCCACCAGACTAGCGGGGGGAGGCTACAATGAGCAGTTCTTC	CATRLAGGGYNEQFF
-	TRBV11-2	many	TRBJ2-7	TGTGCCAGCAGCTTAGATAGAGGTCGGTCTTTCTTCTCCTACGAGCAGTACTTC	CASSLDRGRSFFSYEQYF
TRBD2	TRBV7-9	many	TRBJ2-1	TGTGCCAGCAGCACGACTAGCGGGGCTCACGGCTCCTACAATGAGCAGTTCTTC	CASSTTSGAHGSYNEQFF
TRBD2	TRBV4-1	many	TRBJ2-1	TGCGCCAGCAGCCCGTTCGGCGGGGGGAAAAATGAGCAGTTCTTC	CASSPFGGGKNEQFF
TRBD1	TRBV6-4	-	TRBJ1-1	TGTGCCAGCTCGGCAGGGGGGAACACTGAAGCTTTCTTT	CASSAGGNTEAFF
-	TRBV18	many	TRBJ2-1	TGTGCCAGCTCACCAAGAGGGGGCTCCTACAATGAGCAGTTCTTC	CASSPRGGSYNEQFF
-	TRBV19	many	TRBJ1-5	TGTGCCAGTAGGCCCGGGTCCTCTAGCAATCAGCCCCAGCATTTT	CASRPGSSSNQPQHF
-	TRBV18	-	TRBJ2-6	TGTGCCAGCTCACCAACGGGGTTAGGAGGGGCCAACGTCCTGACTTTC	CASSPTGLGGANVLTF
-	TRBV5-1	many	TRBJ2-1	TGCGCCAGCAAATCTAGGGGGCTAGCGTTGGGTGAGCAGTTCTTC	CASKSRGLALGEQFF
-	TRBV28	-	TRBJ1-3	TGTGCCAGCAGTCTGAGGGGAGCGGGAAACACCATATATTTT	CASSLRGAGNTIYF
-	TRBV27	many	TRBJ1-6	TGTGCCAGCAGTTTTAATAATTCACCCCTCCACTTT	CASSFNNSPLHF
-	TRBV2	many	TRBJ1-1	TGTGCCAGCAGTACAGGGAACACTGAAGCTTTCTTT	CASSTGNTEAFF
TRBD2	TRBV6-1	-	TRBJ2-7	TGTGCCAGCAGTACCGGGACTAGAAATCAGTACTTC	CASSTGTRNQYF
TRBD2	TRBV20-1	many	TRBJ2-7	TGCAGTGCTAGAGAAACCGGGACTAGCACGTACGAGCAGTACTTC	CSARETGTSTYEQYF
-	TRBV6-1	many	TRBJ2-6	TGTGCCAGCAGTGAGCAGATATCTGGGGCCAACGTCCTGACTTTC	CASSEQISGANVLTF
TRBD1	TRBV18	many	TRBJ2-1	TGTGCCAGCTCACTACCGACAGGGCAGGAGGTCCACAATGAGCAGTTCTTC	CASSLPTGQEVHNEQFF
-	TRBV4-1	many	TRBJ1-1	TGCGCCAGCAGCCAGGTCGACGTACACACTGAAGCTTTCTTT	CASSQVDVHTEAFF
TRBD2	TRBV20-1	many	TRBJ2-7	TGCAGTGCGTACTCCGGGACTACGTCTTACGAGCAGTACTTC	CSAYSGTTSYEQYF
-	TRBV5-5	many	TRBJ2-7	TGTGCCAGCAGCTTGGGGATAGCGGAACTCTCCTACGAGCAGTACTTC	CASSLGIAELSYEQYF
TRBD1	TRBV20-1	-	TRBJ1-2	TGCAGTGCTAGTCTTCTACAAAGGACAGGGTTGGGCGGCTACACCTTC	CSASLLQRTGLGGYTF
-	TRBV24-1	many	TRBJ2-1	TGTGCCACCAGTGATCCTACCGGGCCCCGGAGGGATGAGCAGTTCTTC	CATSDPTGPRRDEQFF
TRBD2	TRBV5-1	-	TRBJ2-7	TGCGCCAGCAGCCCCCCCAGAGCGGGAGCGGACTACGAGCAGTACTTC	CASSPPRAGADYEQYF
-	TRBV6-4	many	TRBJ1-1	TGTGCCAGCAGTGACCGGCAGGACACTGAAGCTTTCTTT	CASSDRQDTEAFF
TRBD1	TRBV5-1	many	TRBJ2-7	TGCGCCAGCAGCGTAGCCGGGACAGACTACGAGCAGTACTTC	CASSVAGTDYEQYF
TRBD1	TRBV10-3	-	TRBJ2-7	TGTGCCATCAGTGTTCAGGGGGTTGCCTACGAGCAGTACTTC	CAISVQGVAYEQYF
TRBD1	TRBV5-1	-	TRBJ2-5	TGCGCCAGCAGCCTGGGACAGGGGGAGGTCCAAGAGACCCAGTACTTC	CASSLGQGEVQETQYF
-	TRBV6-9	-	TRBJ1-2	TGTGCCAGCAGTTACAGGGCAGAATCGAAGGGCTACACCTTC	CASSYRAESKGYTF
-	TRBV16	many	TRBJ2-1	TGTGCCAGCAGCCAATCGGTTGGGCGGGCCGACTACAATGAGCAGTTCTTC	CASSQSVGRADYNEQFF
-	TRBV6-1	once	TRBJ1-2	TGTGCCAGCAGTCCCAGCGGGTGTGGATGTGGCTACACCTTC	CASSPSGCGCGYTF
-	TRBV11-1	many	TRBJ1-2	TGTGCCAGCAGCCCCCGTACAGCGGCTGGAAGCTACACCTTC	CASSPRTAAGSYTF
-	TRBV30	-	TRBJ1-1	TGTGCCTGGAGCCCCGGGGGTTCTGGCGCTTTCTTT	CAWSPGGSGAFF
-	TRBV27	many	TRBJ1-2	TGTGCCAGCAGTCCGACTACCCCGCCCGGTGGCTACACCTTC	CASSPTTPPGGYTF
-	TRBV5-1	-	TRBJ1-1	TGCGCCAGCAGAGAGGGACTATTGAGCACTGAATCTTTCTTT	CASREGLLSTESFF
TRBD2	TRBV11-2	once	TRBJ2-7	TGTGCCAGCAGCTTAGATTCGACTAGCGGAGACTACGAGCAGTACTTC	CASSLDSTSGDYEQYF
-	TRBV5-1	many	TRBJ1-1	TGCGCCAGCAGCCCCTTACAGTATCAAGACACTGAAGCTTTCTTT	CASSPLQYQDTEAFF
-	TRBV4-1	many	TRBJ2-1	TGCGCCAGCAGCCCTCCTCTAGCGAGTGAGCAGTTCTTC	CASSPPLASEQFF
TRBD1	TRBV30	many	TRBJ1-6	TGTGCCCTCGCCAGGGACAGGGTAGATTCACCCCTCCACTTT	CALARDRVDSPLHF
TRBD2	TRBV19	many	TRBJ2-1	TGTGCCAGTAGTGGGGCTAGCGGGAGGGCGGGTGAGCAGTTCTTC	CASSGASGRAGEQFF